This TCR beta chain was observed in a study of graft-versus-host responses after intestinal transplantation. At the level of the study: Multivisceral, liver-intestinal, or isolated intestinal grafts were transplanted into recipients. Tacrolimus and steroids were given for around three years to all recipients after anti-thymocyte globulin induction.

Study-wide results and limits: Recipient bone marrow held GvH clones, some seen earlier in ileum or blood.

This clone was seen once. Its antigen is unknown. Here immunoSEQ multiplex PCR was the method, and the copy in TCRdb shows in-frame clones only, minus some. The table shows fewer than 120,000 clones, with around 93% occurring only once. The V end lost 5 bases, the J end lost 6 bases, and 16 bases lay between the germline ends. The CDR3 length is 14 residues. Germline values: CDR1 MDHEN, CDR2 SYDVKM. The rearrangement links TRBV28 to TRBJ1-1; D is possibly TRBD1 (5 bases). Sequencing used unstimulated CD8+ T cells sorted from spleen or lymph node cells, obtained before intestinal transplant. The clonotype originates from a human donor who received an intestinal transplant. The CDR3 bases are TGTGCCAGCAGTCCCCTAGGGGTAATCGCTGAAGCTTTCTTT. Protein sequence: CASSPLGVIAEAFF.